Sequencing of this T cell receptor beta chain was carried out in a study of human T cells and chemical hapten exposure. Study findings and constraints: It was expanded TCRs that formed significantly more large CDR3 similarity clusters than controls did.

This clonotype appeared a few times. Its cognate antigen is unknown. Regarding time point: patch test 2, 6 weeks after DPC sensitization. Described treatment: therapeutic diphenylcyclopropenone sensitization with weekly scalp DPC. Using its own MiXCR run on the RACE reads, TCRdb lists one record per CDR3 protein. The sample consists of 96,000 or so distinct CDR3 sequences, 9.3% of them appearing once. The specimen was whole blood, collected in connection with sensitization to the hapten diphenylcyclopropenone (DPC). This TCR was recovered from a woman aged 40 to 50 with alopecia areata. Some clones in this sample may be carry-over from other donors' samples.

The CDR3 is CSAQSLGGTYEQYF. In nucleotides, the CDR3 is TGCAGTGCCCAATCTCTAGGGGGGACTTACGAGCAGTACTTC. This chain links TRBV20-1 with TRBJ2-7; D tentatively fits TRBD1 or TRBD2 (6 bases each). This CDR3 is built from 14 residues. Per germline, CDR1 DFQATT and CDR2 SNEGSKA (reference sequence). The V end was cut by 6 bases, the J end by 4 bases, with 19 bases between.